This T cell receptor beta chain is drawn from a study of blood T cell repertoires in COVID-19. The CDR3 has 14 residues. V shed 6 bases and J shed 10 bases, with 16 bases lying between them. Germline CDR1 is KGHSH and CDR2 is LQKENI. Original handling: Researchers report that nucleated cell counts were estimated from reference gene primer amplification. Sequencing used immunoSEQ multiplex PCR; TCRdb keeps in-frame clones, though not all of them. That table gives V, J and clone size, and the DNA gave D and trimming. Here the sample spans approximately 280,000 clones, about 83% being singletons. The sequenced sample consisted of PBMCs or T cells enriched from blood (not recorded which). The J gene is TRBJ1-6, the V gene TRBV18; D is perhaps TRBD1 (5 bases). The clonotype originates from a woman aged 40 to 50 who had recovered from COVID-19. CDR3 sequence: CASSPDSAGSPLHF. The CDR3 DNA reads as TGTGCCAGCTCCCCTGACAGCGCAGGGTCACCCCTCCACTTT.